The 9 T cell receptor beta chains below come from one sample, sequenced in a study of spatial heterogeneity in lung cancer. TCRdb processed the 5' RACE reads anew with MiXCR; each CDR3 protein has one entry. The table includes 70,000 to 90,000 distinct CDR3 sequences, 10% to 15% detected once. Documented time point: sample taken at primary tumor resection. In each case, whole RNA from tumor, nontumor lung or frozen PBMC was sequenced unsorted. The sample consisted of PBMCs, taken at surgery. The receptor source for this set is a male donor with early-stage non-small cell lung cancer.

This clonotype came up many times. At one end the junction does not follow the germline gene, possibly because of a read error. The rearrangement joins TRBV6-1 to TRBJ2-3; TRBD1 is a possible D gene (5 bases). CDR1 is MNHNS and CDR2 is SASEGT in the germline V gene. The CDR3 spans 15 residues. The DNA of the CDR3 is TGTGCCAGCAGGGAAGACAGTACTAGCACAGATACGCAGTATTTT. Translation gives CASREDSTSTDTQYF.

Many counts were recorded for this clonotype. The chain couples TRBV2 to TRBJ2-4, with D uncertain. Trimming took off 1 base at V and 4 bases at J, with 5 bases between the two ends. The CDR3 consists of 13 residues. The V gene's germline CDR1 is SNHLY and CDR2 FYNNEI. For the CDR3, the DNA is TGTGCCAGCAGTGAAGAGCAGAAAAACATTCAGTACTTC. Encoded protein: CASSEEQKNIQYF.

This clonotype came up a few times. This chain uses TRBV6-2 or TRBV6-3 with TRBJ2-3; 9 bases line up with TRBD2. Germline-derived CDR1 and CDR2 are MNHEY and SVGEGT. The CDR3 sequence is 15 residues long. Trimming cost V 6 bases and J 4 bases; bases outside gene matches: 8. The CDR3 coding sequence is TGTGCCAGCAGCCCTAGCGGGATTAAAGCAGATACGCAGTATTTT. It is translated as CASSPSGIKADTQYF.

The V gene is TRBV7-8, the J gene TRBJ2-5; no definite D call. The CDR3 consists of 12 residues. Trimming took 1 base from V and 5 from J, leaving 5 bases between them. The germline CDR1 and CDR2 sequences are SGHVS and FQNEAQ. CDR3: CASSLVPETQYF. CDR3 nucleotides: TGTGCCAGCAGCTTAGTACCGGAGACCCAGTACTTC.

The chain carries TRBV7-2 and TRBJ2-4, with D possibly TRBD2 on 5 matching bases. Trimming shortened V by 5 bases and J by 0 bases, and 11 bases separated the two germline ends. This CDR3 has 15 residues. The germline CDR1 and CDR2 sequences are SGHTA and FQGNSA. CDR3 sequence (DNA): TGTGCCAGCAGCCCCGGACTGACAGCCAAAAACATTCAGTACTTC. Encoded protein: CASSPGLTAKNIQYF.

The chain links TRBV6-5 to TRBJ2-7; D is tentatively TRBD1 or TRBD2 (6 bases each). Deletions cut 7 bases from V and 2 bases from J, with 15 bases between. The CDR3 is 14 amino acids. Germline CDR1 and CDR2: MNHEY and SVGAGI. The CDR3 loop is CASTERGRPYEQYF. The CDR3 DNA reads TGTGCCAGCACCGAGAGGGGGAGGCCCTACGAGCAGTACTTC.

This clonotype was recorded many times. Here the CDR3 DNA reads TGTGCCAGCAGCGCCACCTACAATGAGCAGTTCTTC. Translation: CASSATYNEQFF. J is TRBJ2-1 and V is TRBV9; D ambiguous. Trimming took 3 bases from V and 2 from J, leaving 3 bases between them. The CDR3 totals 12 residues. Per the germline V gene, CDR1 is SGDLS and CDR2 is YYNGEE.

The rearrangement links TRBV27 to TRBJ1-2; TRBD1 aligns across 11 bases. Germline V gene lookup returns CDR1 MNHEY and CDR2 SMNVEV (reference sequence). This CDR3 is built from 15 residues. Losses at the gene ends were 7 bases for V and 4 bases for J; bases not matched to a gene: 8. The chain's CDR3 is CASTHRTGGAYGYTF. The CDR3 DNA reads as TGTGCCAGCACCCATCGGACAGGGGGCGCCTATGGCTACACCTTC.

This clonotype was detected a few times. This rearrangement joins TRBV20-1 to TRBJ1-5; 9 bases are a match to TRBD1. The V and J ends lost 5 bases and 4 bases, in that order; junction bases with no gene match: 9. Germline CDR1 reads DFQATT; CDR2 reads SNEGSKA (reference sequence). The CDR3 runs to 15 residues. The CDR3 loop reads CSAGSGQGLNQPQHF. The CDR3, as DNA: TGCAGTGCTGGATCGGGACAGGGATTAAATCAGCCCCAGCATTTT.